This entry features one T cell receptor beta chain sequence. Its specificity is unknown. The sample is drawn from a study of siplizumab effects on memory and regulatory T cells. Overall study results and limits: Mean Treg-derived proportions of mappable alloreactive CD4+ clones were around 70% for siplizumab and 25% to 30% for controls. Naive T cells seemed more diverse than memory cells; they also seemed major alloresponse contributors. Whether the proliferating Tregs (from siplizumab cultures) were suppressive was not confirmed.

TCRdb keeps only in-frame clones here, not all; method: immunoSEQ multiplex PCR. The sample comprises approximately 100,000 clones, 92% of which are singletons, and around 0.68% rests with the top ten. Germline CDR1 SGHRS, CDR2 YFSETQ. V was cut by 7 bases and J by 7 bases, with 15 bases left in between. CDR3 length: 13 amino acids. This chain uses TRBV5-1 with TRBJ2-1; D is ambiguous. Sequences were obtained from Tregs sorted from blood. The sequence derives from a human donor in good health. CDR3 loop: CASRRENRNEQFF. The CDR3 DNA reads as TGCGCCAGCCGTCGAGAGAATAGGAATGAGCAGTTCTTC.